The text below deals with one TCR beta chain. Its antigen is not identified. Other DNA sequences within the sample encode an identical CDR3. This specimen comes from a study of beta chain features in type 1 diabetes. Findings and limits, study-wide: People with Type 1 diabetes carried modestly yet significantly shorter TCRB CDR3s in all four CD4+ subsets.

The authors reverse transcribed all of the isolated RNA, so sequencing captured expressed TCRB transcripts. Some clones are missing from TCRdb's copy, which holds only in-frame ones; the method was immunoSEQ multiplex PCR. The sample carries 970,000 or so clones, roughly 15% recorded once. Germline assignment: CDR1 SGHNT and CDR2 YYREEE (reference sequence). The CDR3 has 16 amino acids. The ends lost 3 bases at V and 6 bases at J; junction bases unmatched: 14. The chain has TRBV5-4 and TRBJ2-7; 8 nucleotides line up with TRBD2. Specimen: naive CD4+ T cells from blood. The receptor was derived from a woman between 18 and 29 years old in good health. CDR3 DNA sequence: TGTGCCAGCAGCTCGGCCACTAGCGGATGGTCCCCCGAGCAGTACTTC. Its protein product is CASSSATSGWSPEQYF. Together with reference TRBV5-4 and TRBJ2-7, the CDR3 gives the full variable domain: ETGVTQSPTHLIKTRGQQVTLRCSSQSGHNTVSWYQQALGQGPQFIFQYYREEENGRGNFPPRFSGLQFPNYSSELNVNALELDDSALYLCASSSATSGWSPEQYFGPGTRLTVT.